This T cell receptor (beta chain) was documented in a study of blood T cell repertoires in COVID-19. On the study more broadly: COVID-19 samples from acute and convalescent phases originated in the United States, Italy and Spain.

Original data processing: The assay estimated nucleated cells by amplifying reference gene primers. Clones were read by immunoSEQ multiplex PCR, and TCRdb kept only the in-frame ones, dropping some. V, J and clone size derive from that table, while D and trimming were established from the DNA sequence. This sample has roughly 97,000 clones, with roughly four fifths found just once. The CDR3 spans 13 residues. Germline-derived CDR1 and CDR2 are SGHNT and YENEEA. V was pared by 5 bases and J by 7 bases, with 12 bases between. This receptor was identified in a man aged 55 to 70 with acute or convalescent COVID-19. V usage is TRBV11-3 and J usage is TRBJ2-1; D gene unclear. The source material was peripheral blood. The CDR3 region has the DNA TGTGCCAGCAGCCCCCCCCTTAAAAATGAGCAGTTCTTC. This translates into CASSPPLKNEQFF.